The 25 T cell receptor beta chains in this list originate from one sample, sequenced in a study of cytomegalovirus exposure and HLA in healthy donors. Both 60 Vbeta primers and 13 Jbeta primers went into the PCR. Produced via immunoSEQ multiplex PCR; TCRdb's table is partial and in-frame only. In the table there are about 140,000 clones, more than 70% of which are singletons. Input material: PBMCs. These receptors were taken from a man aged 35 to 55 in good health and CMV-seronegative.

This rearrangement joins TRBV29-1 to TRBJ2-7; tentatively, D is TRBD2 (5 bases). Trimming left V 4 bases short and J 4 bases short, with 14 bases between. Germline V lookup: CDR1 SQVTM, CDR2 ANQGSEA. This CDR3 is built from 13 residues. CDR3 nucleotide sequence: TGCAGCGTTGGGCTTCTGGGCGGGTACGAGCAGTACTTC. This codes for CSVGLLGGYEQYF.

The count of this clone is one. The CDR3 DNA follows: TGTGCCAGCAGTTACCAGGACAGCCCGTATGAAAAACTGTTTTTT. This encodes CASSYQDSPYEKLFF. This rearrangement joins TRBV27 to TRBJ1-4; tentative D call: TRBD1 (6 bases). This CDR3 has 15 amino acids. Per germline, CDR1 MNHEY and CDR2 SMNVEV (reference sequence). V was pared by 4 bases and J by 6 bases, with 15 bases between.

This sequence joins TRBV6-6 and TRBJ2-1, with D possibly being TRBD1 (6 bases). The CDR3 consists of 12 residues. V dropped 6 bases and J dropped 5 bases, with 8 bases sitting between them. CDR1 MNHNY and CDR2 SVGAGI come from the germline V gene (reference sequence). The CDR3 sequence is CASSRTDNEQFF. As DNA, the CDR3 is TGTGCCAGCAGCCGGACAGACAATGAGCAGTTCTTC.

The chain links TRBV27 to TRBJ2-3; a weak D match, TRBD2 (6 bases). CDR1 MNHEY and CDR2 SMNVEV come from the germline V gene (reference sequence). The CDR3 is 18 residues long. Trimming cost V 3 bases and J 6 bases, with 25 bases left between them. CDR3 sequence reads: CASSFLIPRAPGGDTQYF. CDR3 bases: TGTGCCAGCAGTTTTCTTATTCCTCGGGCCCCTGGGGGGGATACGCAGTATTTT.

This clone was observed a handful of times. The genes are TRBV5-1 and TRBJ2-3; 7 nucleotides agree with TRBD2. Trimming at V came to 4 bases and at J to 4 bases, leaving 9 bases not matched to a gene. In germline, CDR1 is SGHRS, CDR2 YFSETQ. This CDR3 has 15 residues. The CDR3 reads CASSPRGGSADTQYF. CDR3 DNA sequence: TGCGCCAGCAGCCCGAGGGGAGGGTCCGCAGATACGCAGTATTTT.

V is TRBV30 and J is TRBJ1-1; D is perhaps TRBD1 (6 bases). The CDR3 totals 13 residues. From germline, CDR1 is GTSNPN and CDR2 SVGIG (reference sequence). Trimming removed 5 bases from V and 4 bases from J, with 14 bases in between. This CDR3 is CAWENRAGTEAFF. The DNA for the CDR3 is TGTGCCTGGGAAAACAGGGCGGGCACTGAAGCTTTCTTT.

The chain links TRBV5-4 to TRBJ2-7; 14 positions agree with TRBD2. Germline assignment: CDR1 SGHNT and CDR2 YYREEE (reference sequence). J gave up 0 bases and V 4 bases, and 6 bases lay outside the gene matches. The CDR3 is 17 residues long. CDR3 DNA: TGTGCCAGCAGCCCCGGGACTAGCGGGGGAAGCTCCTACGAGCAGTACTTC. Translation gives CASSPGTSGGSSYEQYF.

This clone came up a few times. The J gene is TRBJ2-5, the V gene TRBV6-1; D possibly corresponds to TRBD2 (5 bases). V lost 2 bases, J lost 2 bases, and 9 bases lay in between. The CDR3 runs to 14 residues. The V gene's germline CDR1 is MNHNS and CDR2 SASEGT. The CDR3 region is CASSEHRDQETQYF. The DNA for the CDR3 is TGTGCCAGCAGTGAACACCGGGATCAAGAGACCCAGTACTTC.

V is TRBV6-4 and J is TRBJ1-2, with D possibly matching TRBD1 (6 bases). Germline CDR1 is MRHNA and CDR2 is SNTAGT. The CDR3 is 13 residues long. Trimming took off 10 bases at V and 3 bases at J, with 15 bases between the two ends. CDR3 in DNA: TGTGCCACTGAAAGGACAGTAGACTATGGCTACACCTTC. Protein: CATERTVDYGYTF.

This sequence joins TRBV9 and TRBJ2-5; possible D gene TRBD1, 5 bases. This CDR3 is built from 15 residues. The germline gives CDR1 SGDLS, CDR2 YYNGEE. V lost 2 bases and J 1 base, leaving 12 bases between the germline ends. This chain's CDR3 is CASSVSGMGQETQYF. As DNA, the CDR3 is TGTGCCAGCAGCGTTTCAGGGATGGGCCAAGAGACCCAGTACTTC.

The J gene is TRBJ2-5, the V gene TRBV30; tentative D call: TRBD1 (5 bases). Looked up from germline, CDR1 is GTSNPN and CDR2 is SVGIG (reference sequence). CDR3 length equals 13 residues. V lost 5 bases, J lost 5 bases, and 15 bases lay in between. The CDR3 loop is CAWGLQGAETQYF. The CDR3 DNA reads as TGTGCCTGGGGATTACAAGGGGCGGAGACCCAGTACTTC.

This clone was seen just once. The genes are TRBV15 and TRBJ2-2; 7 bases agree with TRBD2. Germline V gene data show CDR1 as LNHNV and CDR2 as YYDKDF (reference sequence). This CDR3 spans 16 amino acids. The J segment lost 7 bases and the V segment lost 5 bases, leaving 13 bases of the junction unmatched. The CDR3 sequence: CATSRRDYTLRGELFF. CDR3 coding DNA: TGTGCCACCAGCCGCCGGGACTACACGCTCCGCGGGGAGCTGTTTTTT. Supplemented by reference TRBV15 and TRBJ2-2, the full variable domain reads DAMVIQNPRYQVTQFGKPVTLSCSQTLNHNVMYWYQQKSSQAPKLLFHYYDKDFNNEADTPDNFQSRRPNTSFCFLDIRSPGLGDTAMYLCATSRRDYTLRGELFFGEGSRLTVL.

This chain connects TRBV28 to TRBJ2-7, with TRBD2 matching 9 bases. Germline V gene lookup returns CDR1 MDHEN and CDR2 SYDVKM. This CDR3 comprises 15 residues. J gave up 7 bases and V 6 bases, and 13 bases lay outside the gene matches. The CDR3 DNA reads TGTGCCAGCAGAACCTCGGGAGCGGGAGGTGGGGAGCAGTACTTC. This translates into CASRTSGAGGGEQYF.

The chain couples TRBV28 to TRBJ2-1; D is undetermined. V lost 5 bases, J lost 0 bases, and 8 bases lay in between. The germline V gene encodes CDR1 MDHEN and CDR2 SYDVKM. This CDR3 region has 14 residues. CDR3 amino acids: CASSPGSSYNEQFF. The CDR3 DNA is TGTGCCAGCAGTCCAGGTAGCTCCTACAATGAGCAGTTCTTC. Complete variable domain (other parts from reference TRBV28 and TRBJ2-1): DVKVTQSSRYLVKRTGEKVFLECVQDMDHENMFWYRQDPGLGLRLIYFSYDVKMKEKGDIPEGYSVSREKKERFSLILESASTNQTSMYLCASSPGSSYNEQFFGPGTRLTVL.

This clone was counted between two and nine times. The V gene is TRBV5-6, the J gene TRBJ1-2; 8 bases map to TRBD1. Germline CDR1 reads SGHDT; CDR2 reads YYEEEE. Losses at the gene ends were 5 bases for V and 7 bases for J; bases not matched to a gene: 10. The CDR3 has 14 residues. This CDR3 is CASRVRQGALGYTF. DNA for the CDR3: TGTGCCAGCAGGGTACGGCAGGGGGCTCTTGGCTACACCTTC.

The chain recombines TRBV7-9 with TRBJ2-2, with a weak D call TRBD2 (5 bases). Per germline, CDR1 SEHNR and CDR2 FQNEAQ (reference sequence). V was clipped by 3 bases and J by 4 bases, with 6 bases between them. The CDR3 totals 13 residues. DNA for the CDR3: TGTGCCAGCAGCTTTGGGAGCACCGGGGAGCTGTTTTTT. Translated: CASSFGSTGELFF.

CDR3 sequence: CASSRLWTGGPYEQYF. CDR3 nucleotides: TGTGCCAGCTCACGTCTTTGGACAGGGGGTCCCTACGAGCAGTACTTC. The chain recombines TRBV18 with TRBJ2-7; the match to TRBD1 covers 10 bases. The length of the CDR3 is 16 residues. J gave up 2 bases and V 4 bases, and 8 bases lay outside the gene matches. CDR1 KGHSH and CDR2 LQKENI come from the germline V gene.

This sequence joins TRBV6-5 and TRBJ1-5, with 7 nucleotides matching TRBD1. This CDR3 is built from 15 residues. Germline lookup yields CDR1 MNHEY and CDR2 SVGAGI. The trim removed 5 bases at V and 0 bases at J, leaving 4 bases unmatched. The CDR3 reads CASSPGGNSNQPQHF. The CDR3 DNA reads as TGTGCCAGCAGTCCAGGGGGGAATAGCAATCAGCCCCAGCATTTT.

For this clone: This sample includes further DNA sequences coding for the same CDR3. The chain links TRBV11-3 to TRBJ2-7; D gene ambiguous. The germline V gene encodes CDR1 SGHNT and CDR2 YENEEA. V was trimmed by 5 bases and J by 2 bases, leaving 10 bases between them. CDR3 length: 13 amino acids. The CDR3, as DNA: TGTGCCAGCAGCCATCAGTCAACCTACGAGCAGTACTTC. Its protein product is CASSHQSTYEQYF.

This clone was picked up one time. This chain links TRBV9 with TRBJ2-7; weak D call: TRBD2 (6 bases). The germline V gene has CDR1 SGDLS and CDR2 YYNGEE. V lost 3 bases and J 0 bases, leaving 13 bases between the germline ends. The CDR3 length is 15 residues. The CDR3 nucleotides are TGTGCCAGCAGCGCCGGGGGAGCGCTCTCCTACGAGCAGTACTTC. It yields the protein CASSAGGALSYEQYF. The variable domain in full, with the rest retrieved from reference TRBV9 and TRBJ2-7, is DSGVTQTPKHLITATGQRVTLRCSPRSGDLSVYWYQQSLDQGLQFLIQYYNGEERAKGNILERFSAQQFPDLHSELNLSSLELGDSALYFCASSAGGALSYEQYFGPGTRLTVT.

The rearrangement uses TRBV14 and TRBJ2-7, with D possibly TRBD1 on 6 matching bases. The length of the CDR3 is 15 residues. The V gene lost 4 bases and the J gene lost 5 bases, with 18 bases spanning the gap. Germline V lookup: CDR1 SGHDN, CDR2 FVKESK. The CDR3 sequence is CASSLQAGAANEQYF. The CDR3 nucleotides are TGTGCCAGCAGCCTCCAAGCAGGGGCGGCGAACGAGCAGTACTTC.

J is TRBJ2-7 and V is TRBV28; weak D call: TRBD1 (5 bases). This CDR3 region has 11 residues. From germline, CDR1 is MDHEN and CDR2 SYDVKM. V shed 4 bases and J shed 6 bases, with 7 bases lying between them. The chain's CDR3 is CASSSGREQYF. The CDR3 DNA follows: TGTGCCAGCAGTTCAGGGCGCGAGCAGTACTTC.

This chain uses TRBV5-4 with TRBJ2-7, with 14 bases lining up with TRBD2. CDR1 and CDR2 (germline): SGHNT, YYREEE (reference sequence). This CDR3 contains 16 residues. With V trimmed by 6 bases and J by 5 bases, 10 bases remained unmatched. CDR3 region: CASNPGGTSGSNEQYF. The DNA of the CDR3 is TGTGCCAGCAACCCTGGTGGGACTAGCGGGAGCAACGAGCAGTACTTC.

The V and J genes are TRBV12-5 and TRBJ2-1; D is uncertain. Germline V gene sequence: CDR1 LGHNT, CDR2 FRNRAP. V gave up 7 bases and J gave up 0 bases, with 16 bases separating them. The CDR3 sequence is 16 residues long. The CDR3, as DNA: TGTGCTAGTGTCTTAGGCGGCGCTAGCTCCTACAATGAGCAGTTCTTC. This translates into CASVLGGASSYNEQFF.

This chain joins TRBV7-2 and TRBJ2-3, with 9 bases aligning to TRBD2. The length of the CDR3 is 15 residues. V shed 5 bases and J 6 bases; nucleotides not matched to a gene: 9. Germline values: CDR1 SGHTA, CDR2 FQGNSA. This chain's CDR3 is CASSPLPSGRDTQYF. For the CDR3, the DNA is TGTGCCAGCAGCCCCCTCCCCAGCGGGAGGGATACGCAGTATTTT.